The next 10 T cell receptor beta chains were all read from a single sample in a study of regulatory T cells in long-lasting Graves disease (dated by TCRdb to the early 2020s). Library generation was performed with multiplex PCR. TCRdb names Illumina HiSeq 4000 as the instrument used. iRepertoire HTBI primers and Arm-PCR amplification of CDR3 regions were used to construct TCR beta libraries. TCRdb ran its own pipeline on the public reads, namely fastp trimming at Q25 and MiXCR clone calling, and kept in-frame beta chains. Each record represents a unique CDR3 protein, reported with the most common genes and DNA among its rows. This sample comprises about 460,000 distinct CDR3 sequences, about 20% of them detected only once. Less than 15% of the sample rests with the top ten. Explained via the paper, the time point label denotes: persistent/refractory GD, antithyroid drugs over 5 years with positive TRAb. RNA was extracted from PBMCs in TRIzol for both TCR sequencing and RNA sequencing.

Sequenced here: peripheral blood mononuclear cells (PBMCs), sampled when the disease was refractory, from a patient treated with antithyroid drugs. The receptor source for this set is a female donor with Graves disease.

This clonotype has at least ten counts. The CDR3 nucleotides are TGTGCCAGCAGTTTCGTGGGGGAGAGACGAGAGACCCAGTACTTC. As protein: CASSFVGERRETQYF. The rearrangement links TRBV28 to TRBJ2-5; the D call may be TRBD1 or TRBD2 (5 bases each). This CDR3 spans 15 amino acids. V lost 3 bases, J lost 4 bases, and 15 bases lay in between. Germline-derived CDR1 and CDR2 are MDHEN and SYDVKM.

The DNA of the CDR3 is TGTGCCAGCAGCTTAAATAACGGGGTGGGAGAGACCCAGTACTTC. It is translated as CASSLNNGVGETQYF. The chain combines TRBV7-6 with TRBJ2-5; a weak D match, TRBD2 (5 bases). Germline CDR1 SGHVS, CDR2 FNYEAQ. The CDR3 runs to 15 residues. V was pared by 2 bases and J by 4 bases, with 14 bases between.

The gene calls are TRBV12-3 or TRBV12-4 and TRBJ1-5; TRBD1 agrees at 8 bases. This CDR3 comprises 14 residues. Losses at the gene ends were 7 bases for V and 11 bases for J; bases not matched to a gene: 13. For the CDR3, the DNA is TGTGCCAGCACCAAGGACAGGGCCGCCCCGGCCCAGCATTTT. Translation: CASTKDRAAPAQHF.

This clonotype was observed many times. The chain combines TRBV28 with TRBJ2-7; D call uncertain. CDR1 and CDR2 from the germline V gene are MDHEN and SYDVKM. V was clipped by 8 bases and J by 2 bases, with 16 bases between them. This CDR3 contains 14 residues. CDR3 protein: CASQETARTYEQYF. The CDR3 DNA reads TGTGCCAGCCAAGAAACGGCGAGGACCTACGAGCAGTACTTC.

In its sample, this clonotype was seen a few times. V usage is TRBV25-1 and J usage is TRBJ1-4; 7 bases line up with TRBD1. Germline V gene lookup returns CDR1 MGHDK and CDR2 SYGVNS. J gave up 8 bases and V 6 bases, and 9 bases lay outside the gene matches. CDR3 length equals 14 residues. The CDR3 spells CASRPDRLAEKLFF. CDR3 coding DNA: TGTGCCAGCAGACCGGACAGGCTAGCCGAAAAACTGTTTTTT.

The sample holds a few counts of this clonotype. The V and J genes are TRBV6-5 and TRBJ2-4; 8 nucleotides match TRBD2. The CDR3 sequence is 16 residues long. The germline gives CDR1 MNHEY, CDR2 SVGAGI. Trimming cost V 2 bases and J 2 bases; bases outside gene matches: 5. The chain's CDR3 is CASSYVGGASKNIQYF. Here the CDR3 DNA reads TGTGCCAGCAGTTACGTCGGGGGGGCCTCCAAAAACATTCAGTACTTC.

This clonotype was picked up a small number of times. The chain recombines TRBV6-1 with TRBJ1-3; D not certain. The germline V gene encodes CDR1 MNHNS and CDR2 SASEGT. This CDR3 spans 14 amino acids. V lost 3 bases and J lost 0, with 6 bases in between. The CDR3 sequence is CASSDWISGNTIYF. The CDR3 DNA follows: TGTGCCAGCAGTGATTGGATCTCTGGAAACACCATATATTTT.

This clonotype was recorded once. The CDR3 region has the DNA TGTGCCAGCAGTTTATCGGTTGGGAGAAAAAAACTGTTTTTT. Its translation: CASSLSVGRKKLFF. The rearrangement joins TRBV12-3 or TRBV12-4 to TRBJ1-4; no firm D call. Trimming took off 2 bases at V and 9 bases at J, with 13 bases between the two ends. The CDR3 has 14 residues.

The chain carries TRBV5-1 and TRBJ2-7; 9 positions agree with TRBD1. V trimming: 7 bases; J trimming: 5 bases; junction bases outside the gene matches: 16. This CDR3 has 16 residues. The germline gives CDR1 SGHRS, CDR2 YFSETQ. The CDR3 reads CASSTGGTGGNDEQYF. The CDR3 DNA reads TGCGCCAGCTCAACTGGGGGAACAGGGGGCAACGACGAGCAGTACTTC. Using reference TRBV5-1 and TRBJ2-7 for the parts outside the CDR3, the full variable domain is KAGVTQTPRYLIKTRGQQVTLSCSPISGHRSVSWYQQTPGQGLQFLFEYFSETQRNKGNFPGRFSGRQFSNSRSEMNVSTLELGDSALYLCASSTGGTGGNDEQYFGPGTRLTVT.

To note about this clonotype: Since a much larger clone is just one base distant, this may be a read error. The rearrangement uses TRBV2 and TRBJ1-5; D is uncertain. This CDR3 is built from 15 residues. Germline V gene data show CDR1 as SNHLY and CDR2 as FYNNEI. Trimming left V 4 bases short and J 2 bases short, with 12 bases between. This chain's CDR3 is CASSGGRTGNQPQHF. CDR3 nucleotides: TGTGCCAGCAGTGGAGGGAGGACCGGCAATCAGCCCCAGCATTTT.